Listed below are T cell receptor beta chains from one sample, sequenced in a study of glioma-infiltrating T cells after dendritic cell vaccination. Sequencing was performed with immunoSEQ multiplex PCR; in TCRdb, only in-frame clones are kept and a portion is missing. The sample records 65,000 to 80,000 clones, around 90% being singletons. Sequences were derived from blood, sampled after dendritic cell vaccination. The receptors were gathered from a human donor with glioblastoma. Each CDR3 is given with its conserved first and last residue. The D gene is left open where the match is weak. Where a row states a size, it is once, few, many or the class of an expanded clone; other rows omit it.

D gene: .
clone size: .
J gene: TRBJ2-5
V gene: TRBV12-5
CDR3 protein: CASGLSGEETQYF
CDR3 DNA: TGTGCTAGTGGTTTGTCCGGGGAGGAGACCCAGTACTTC

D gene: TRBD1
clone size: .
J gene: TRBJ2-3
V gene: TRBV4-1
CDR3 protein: CASSQDMAGGWTDTQYF
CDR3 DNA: TGCGCCAGCAGCCAAGATATGGCAGGGGGTTGGACAGATACGCAGTATTTT

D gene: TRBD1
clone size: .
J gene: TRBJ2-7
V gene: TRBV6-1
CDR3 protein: CATDRATYEQYF
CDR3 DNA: TGTGCCACCGACAGGGCAACCTACGAGCAGTACTTC

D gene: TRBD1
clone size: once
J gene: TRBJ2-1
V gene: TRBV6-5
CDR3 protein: CASSYQQGNEQFF
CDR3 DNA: TGTGCCAGCAGTTACCAACAGGGGAATGAGCAGTTCTTC

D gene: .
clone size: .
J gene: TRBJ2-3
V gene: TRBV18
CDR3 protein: CATSNGGTDTQYF
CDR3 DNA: TGTGCCACCTCGAACGGGGGTACAGATACGCAGTATTTT

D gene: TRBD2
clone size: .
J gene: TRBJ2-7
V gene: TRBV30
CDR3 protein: CAGTSGLYEQYF
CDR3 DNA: TGTGCCGGGACTAGCGGGCTGTACGAGCAGTACTTC

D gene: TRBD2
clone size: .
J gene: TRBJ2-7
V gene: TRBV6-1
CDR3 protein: CASSDLLAGASYEQYF
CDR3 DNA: TGTGCCAGCAGTGACCTACTAGCGGGAGCCTCCTACGAGCAGTACTTC

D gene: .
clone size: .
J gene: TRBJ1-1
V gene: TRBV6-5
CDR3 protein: CASSEYNRNTEAFF
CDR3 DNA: TGTGCCAGCAGTGAGTACAACAGGAACACTGAAGCTTTCTTT

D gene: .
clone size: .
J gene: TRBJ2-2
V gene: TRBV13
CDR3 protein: CASSHLTSANTGELFF
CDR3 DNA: TGTGCCAGCAGCCACCTGACTAGTGCGAACACCGGGGAGCTGTTTTTT

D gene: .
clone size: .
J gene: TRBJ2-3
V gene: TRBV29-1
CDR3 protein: CSVYLGTGADTQYF
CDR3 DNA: TGCAGCGTTTACCTGGGGACTGGGGCAGATACGCAGTATTTT

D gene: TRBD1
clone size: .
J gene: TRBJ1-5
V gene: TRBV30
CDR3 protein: CAWSPGTARNQPQHF
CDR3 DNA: TGTGCCTGGAGCCCCGGGACAGCCCGCAATCAGCCCCAGCATTTT

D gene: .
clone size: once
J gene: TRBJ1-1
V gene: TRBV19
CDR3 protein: CASSIKHYTEAFF
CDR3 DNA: TGTGCCAGTAGTATTAAACATTACACTGAAGCTTTCTTT

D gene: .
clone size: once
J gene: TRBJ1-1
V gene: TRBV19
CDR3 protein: CASSMRRTDPKGSFF
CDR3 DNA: TGTGCCAGTAGTATGCGGAGGACAGACCCCAAGGGGAGTTTCTTT

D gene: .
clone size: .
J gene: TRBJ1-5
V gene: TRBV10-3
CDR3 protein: CATVQGLSNQPQHF
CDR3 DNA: TGTGCCACCGTTCAGGGGTTGAGCAATCAGCCCCAGCATTTT

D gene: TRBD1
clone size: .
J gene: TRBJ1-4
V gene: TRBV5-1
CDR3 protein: CASSLFQGDEKLFF
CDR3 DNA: TGCGCCAGCAGCTTATTCCAGGGGGATGAAAAACTGTTTTTT

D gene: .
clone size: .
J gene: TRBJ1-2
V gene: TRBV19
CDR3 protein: CASSIGQIRYTF
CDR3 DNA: TGTGCCAGTAGTATAGGACAGATACGCTACACCTTC

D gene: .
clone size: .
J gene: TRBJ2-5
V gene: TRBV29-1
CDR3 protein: CSISDSREVETQYF
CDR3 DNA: TGCAGCATATCAGACAGTCGCGAGGTAGAGACCCAGTACTTC

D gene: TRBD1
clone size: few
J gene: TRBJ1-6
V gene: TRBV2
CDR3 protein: CASSDLDRDSPLHF
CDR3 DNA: TGTGCCAGCAGTGACCTGGACAGGGACTCACCCCTCCACTTT

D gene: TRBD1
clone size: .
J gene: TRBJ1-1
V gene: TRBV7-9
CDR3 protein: CASSFGQGRPEAFF
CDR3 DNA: TGTGCCAGCAGCTTCGGACAGGGGCGGCCTGAAGCTTTCTTT

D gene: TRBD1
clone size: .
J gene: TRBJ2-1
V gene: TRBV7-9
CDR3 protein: CASTWVGRVTRGEQFF
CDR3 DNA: TGTGCCAGCACCTGGGTGGGGCGGGTCACCAGGGGGGAGCAGTTCTTC

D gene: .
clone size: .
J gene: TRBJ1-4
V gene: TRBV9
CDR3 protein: CASSPSGWANEKLFF
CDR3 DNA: TGTGCCAGCAGCCCCTCAGGGTGGGCTAATGAAAAACTGTTTTTT